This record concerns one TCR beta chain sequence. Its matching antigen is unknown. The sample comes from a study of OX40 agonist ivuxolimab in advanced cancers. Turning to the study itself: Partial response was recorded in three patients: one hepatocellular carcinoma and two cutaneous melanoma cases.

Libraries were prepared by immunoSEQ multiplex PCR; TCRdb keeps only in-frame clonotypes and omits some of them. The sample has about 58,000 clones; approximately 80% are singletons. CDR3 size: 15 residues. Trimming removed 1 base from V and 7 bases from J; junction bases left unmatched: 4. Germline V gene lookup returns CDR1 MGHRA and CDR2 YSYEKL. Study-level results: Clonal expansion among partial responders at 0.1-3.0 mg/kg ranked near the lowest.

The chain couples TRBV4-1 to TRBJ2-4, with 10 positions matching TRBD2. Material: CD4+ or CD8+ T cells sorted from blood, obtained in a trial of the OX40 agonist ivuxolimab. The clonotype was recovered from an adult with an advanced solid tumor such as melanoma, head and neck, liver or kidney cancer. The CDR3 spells CASSQGGAGGNIQYF. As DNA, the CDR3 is TGCGCCAGCAGCCAAGGGGGAGCGGGAGGGAACATTCAGTACTTC.